This T cell receptor beta chain was retrieved from a study of cytomegalovirus exposure and HLA in healthy donors. Vbeta (60) and Jbeta (13) primers were used in the PCR. Original processing notes: A later analysis counted 70 million to 85 million unique TCR beta chains, 10 million to 12 million shared. Sequencing was performed with immunoSEQ multiplex PCR; in TCRdb, only in-frame clones are kept and a portion is missing. V, J and clone size are those of that table, while D and trimming were read from the DNA. The sample lists around 220,000 clones, roughly 70% seen once, with 1.8% in the top ten. Regarding this clone: Its antigen is unknown.

Study findings and constraints: Later analysis indicated greater clonal expansion among HLA-associated TCR beta chains than among equally common other chains. Some V segments, including TRBV6-2 and TRBV6-3, were excluded as indistinguishable. Reportedly, HLA-A and HLA-B alleles of most subjects were accurately predicted from TCR beta.

V was pared by 10 bases and J by 6 bases, with 15 bases between. There are 12 residues in the CDR3. In germline, CDR1 is SNHLY, CDR2 FYNNEI. Material for sequencing was PBMCs. The receptor comes from a woman between 25 and 40 years old in good health and CMV-seronegative. The rearrangement joins TRBV2 to TRBJ1-1; D remains ambiguous. The CDR3: CATPRGGPEAFF. The DNA for the CDR3 is TGTGCCACCCCAAGAGGCGGCCCTGAAGCTTTCTTT.